One and the same sample provided the 16 T cell receptor beta chains below, sequenced in a study of T cell responses to AZD1222 COVID-19 vaccine (dated by TCRdb to the early 2020s). Interpreted using the paper, the time point label stands for: baseline before first vaccination. Library generation was performed with the immunoSEQ multiplex PCR assay. TCRdb obtained this table from immuneACCESS and retained in-frame rearrangements with V and J assigned. These tables miss some clones; where compared with another copy, unresolved V genes account for less than half of the shortfall, and the remainder is unexplained. In all, the sample holds more than 150,000 clones, and 80% to 95% of those were seen once. The ten largest clones represent roughly a tenth of the sample. Sequencing used peripheral blood, obtained on day 0 of AZD1222 vaccination. The receptors originated from an adult in good health.

This rearrangement joins TRBV6-5 to TRBJ1-1, with D uncertain. This CDR3 comprises 11 residues. CDR1 and CDR2 from the germline V gene are MNHEY and SVGAGI. V was clipped by 4 bases and J by 10 bases, with 10 bases between them. The CDR3 region has the DNA TGTGCCAGCAGTTCCCAGGTCTCAGCTTTCTTT. It is translated as CASSSQVSAFF.

The table lists this clone with a count of one. This rearrangement joins TRBV28 to TRBJ2-7; D may be TRBD2 (5 bases). The length of the CDR3 is 16 residues. The germline gives CDR1 MDHEN, CDR2 SYDVKM. The V end lost 4 bases, the J end lost 2 bases, and 18 bases lay between the germline ends. DNA for the CDR3: TGTGCCAGCAGTTCGGAGTTTGGACTGATAACCTACGAGCAGTACTTC. It yields the protein CASSSEFGLITYEQYF.

V is TRBV3-1 (or the pseudogene TRBV3-2) and J is TRBJ2-4; D may be TRBD1 (5 bases). Germline V gives CDR1 LGHDT, CDR2 YNNKEL (reference sequence). The CDR3 loop spans 14 amino acids. Between the trimmed V and J ends, which lost 0 bases and 6 bases, there was a span of 9 bases. The CDR3 loop reads CASSQDLGVNIQYF. In DNA form, the CDR3 reads TGTGCCAGCAGCCAAGATTTAGGGGTAAACATTCAGTACTTC.

This clone was seen a single time. The chain couples TRBV7-9 to TRBJ1-5, with a tentative D call TRBD1 (5 bases). The V gene lost 6 bases and the J gene lost 0 bases, with 12 bases spanning the gap. CDR3 length: 15 amino acids. CDR1 and CDR2 from the germline V gene are SEHNR and FQNEAQ (reference sequence). CDR3 nucleotides: TGTGCCAGCAGTCCCGGGGCCTTTAGCAATCAGCCCCAGCATTTT. Its protein is CASSPGAFSNQPQHF.

The chain is built from TRBV6-5 and TRBJ1-2, with 7 positions matching TRBD1. The germline CDR1 and CDR2 sequences are MNHEY and SVGAGI. The CDR3 sequence is 14 residues long. V lost 6 bases to trimming and J lost 5 bases; unmatched junction nucleotides: 9. CDR3 bases: TGTGCCAGCAGATACACGGACAGGATGTATGGCTACACCTTC. Residues: CASRYTDRMYGYTF.

This clone appeared once. This chain joins TRBV4-1 and TRBJ2-7; 8 bases are shared with TRBD1. Germline V lookup: CDR1 MGHRA, CDR2 YSYEKL. V shed 3 bases and J 4 bases; nucleotides not matched to a gene: 8. The CDR3 length is 15 residues. The CDR3 sequence is CASSHFPTGGYEQYF. CDR3 sequence (DNA): TGCGCCAGCAGCCATTTCCCCACAGGGGGGTACGAGCAGTACTTC.

The rearrangement uses TRBV25-1 and TRBJ2-3; D may be TRBD1 (5 bases). The CDR3 runs to 14 residues. Germline CDR1 and CDR2: MGHDK and SYGVNS. Trimming removed 2 bases at V and 4 bases at J, with 10 bases between. This CDR3 is CASSEPGHADTQYF. In DNA, the CDR3 is TGTGCCAGCAGTGAACCCGGACACGCAGATACGCAGTATTTT.

The rearrangement joins TRBV13 to TRBJ2-6, with D hard to call. The germline V gene has CDR1 PRHDT and CDR2 FYEKMQ (reference sequence). V lost 2 bases and J 1 base, leaving 12 bases between the germline ends. The CDR3 loop spans 17 amino acids. CDR3 in DNA: TGTGCCAGCAGCTTACTCCTTACGGCTTCTGGGGCCAACGTCCTGACTTTC. It encodes CASSLLLTASGANVLTF.

The V call is TRBV28, the J call TRBJ1-5; perhaps TRBD1 as D (6 bases). The CDR3 loop spans 14 amino acids. Germline V gives CDR1 MDHEN, CDR2 SYDVKM. V was shortened by 7 bases and J by 8 bases, with 18 bases between the two germline ends. As DNA, the CDR3 is TGTGCCAGCACCGGGGGAAACAGGGCTAAGCCCCAGCATTTT. This codes for CASTGGNRAKPQHF.

The rearrangement uses TRBV4-3 and TRBJ1-1; D gene ambiguous. From germline, CDR1 is LGHNA and CDR2 YSLEER. The CDR3 consists of 15 residues. V was shortened by 1 base and J by 5 bases, with 14 bases between the two germline ends. CDR3 protein: CASSQVSLGRTEAFF. The CDR3 region has the DNA TGCGCCAGCAGCCAAGTAAGTTTAGGGCGAACTGAAGCTTTCTTT.

The rearrangement links TRBV12-5 to TRBJ1-1; possible D gene TRBD1, 6 bases. Germline assignment: CDR1 LGHNT and CDR2 FRNRAP. The CDR3 extends over 15 amino acids. Trimming removed 1 base at V and 1 base at J, with 10 bases between. The CDR3 DNA follows: TGTGCTAGTGGTTTGGGAGGGACACAGAACACTGAAGCTTTCTTT. Translation: CASGLGGTQNTEAFF.

This chain joins TRBV7-8 and TRBJ2-7; D unresolved. Germline-derived CDR1 and CDR2 are SGHVS and FQNEAQ. V gave up 6 bases and J gave up 2 bases, with 11 bases separating them. The CDR3 extends over 13 amino acids. CDR3 loop: CASSHITAYEQYF. The CDR3 DNA follows: TGTGCCAGCAGTCATATAACGGCCTACGAGCAGTACTTC.

J is TRBJ1-5 and V is TRBV28; D is ambiguous. V lost 5 bases and J 2 bases, leaving 7 bases between the germline ends. CDR1 is MDHEN and CDR2 is SYDVKM in the germline V gene. The CDR3 sequence is 13 residues long. The DNA for the CDR3 is TGTGCCAGCAGTCACGACGGCAATCAGCCCCAGCATTTT. Its protein is CASSHDGNQPQHF.

The chain joins TRBV9 to TRBJ2-3, with D uncertain. The length of the CDR3 is 15 residues. In germline, CDR1 is SGDLS, CDR2 YYNGEE. V was pared by 0 bases and J by 1 base, with 9 bases between. The CDR3 DNA is TGTGCCAGCAGCGTAGGGGCCAGTCGCACAGATACGCAGTATTTT. Translating gives CASSVGASRTDTQYF.

The J gene is TRBJ2-7, the V gene TRBV28; D not certain. Germline CDR1 MDHEN, CDR2 SYDVKM. The CDR3 sequence is 12 residues long. Trimming removed 7 bases from V and 0 bases from J, with 7 bases in between. The CDR3: CASTGNSYEQYV. DNA of the CDR3: TGTGCCAGCACAGGCAACTCCTACGAGCAGTACGTC.

V and J are TRBV10-3 and TRBJ1-2; no clear D. CDR3 length equals 15 residues. Germline V lookup: CDR1 ENHRY, CDR2 SYGVKD. Deletions cut 2 bases from V and 6 bases from J, with 16 bases between. CDR3 nucleotide sequence: TGTGCCATCAGTGAGCCGATTCAGCCCAATCATGGCTACACCTTC. This codes for CAISEPIQPNHGYTF.